The 10 T cell receptor beta chains given below trace back to one sample, sequenced in a study of CD8+ T cells in alopecia areata. RNA, once extracted, was reverse transcribed into cDNA for use as the sequencing template. TCRdb keeps only in-frame clones here, not all; method: immunoSEQ multiplex PCR. Counted here are approximately 150,000 clones, 45% to 60% occurring once; the ten biggest clones make up 0.99%. Sequenced here: CD4+ T cells sorted from blood, sampled at week 0. The origin of the receptors is a human donor with alopecia areata.

Only a few counts were recorded for this clone. The V gene is TRBV5-4, the J gene TRBJ2-5; D not certain. Germline assignment: CDR1 SGHNT and CDR2 YYREEE (reference sequence). Trimming shortened V by 0 bases and J by 4 bases, and 7 bases separated the two germline ends. This CDR3 spans 13 amino acids. The DNA of the CDR3 is TGTGCCAGCAGCTTGGCAGATGGAGAGACCCAGTACTTC. It is translated as CASSLADGETQYF.

The V gene is TRBV6-5, the J gene TRBJ2-5, with D perhaps TRBD1 (5 bases). Germline V lookup: CDR1 MNHEY, CDR2 SVGAGI. The ends were cut back, 5 bases at V and 4 bases at J, with 11 bases in the middle. CDR3 size: 13 residues. The CDR3 spells CASSRRRAETQYF. CDR3 in DNA: TGTGCCAGCAGTCGCCGCAGGGCAGAGACCCAGTACTTC.

To note about this clone: At one end the junction does not follow the germline gene, possibly because of a read error. This sequence joins TRBV14 and TRBJ2-5; D remains unclear. The CDR3 is 14 amino acids. Germline lookup yields CDR1 SGHDN and CDR2 FVKESK. The CDR3 sequence is CASSQDLTLEAQYF. DNA for the CDR3: TGTGCCAGCAGCCAAGATCTTACATTAGAGGCCCAGTACTTC.

The chain has TRBV28 and TRBJ2-7; 8 bases agree with TRBD1. After removal of 3 bases from V and 2 bases from J, the junction contained 6 bases not matched to a gene. This CDR3 spans 15 amino acids. The germline gives CDR1 MDHEN, CDR2 SYDVKM. This chain's CDR3 is CASSFAGGPTYEQYF. Here the CDR3 DNA reads TGTGCCAGCAGTTTCGCAGGGGGCCCTACCTACGAGCAGTACTTC. The full variable domain, completed using reference TRBV28 and TRBJ2-7, is DVKVTQSSRYLVKRTGEKVFLECVQDMDHENMFWYRQDPGLGLRLIYFSYDVKMKEKGDIPEGYSVSREKKERFSLILESASTNQTSMYLCASSFAGGPTYEQYFGPGTRLTVT.

The gene calls are TRBV5-1 and TRBJ1-5; 7 bases align to TRBD1. Trimming at V came to 4 bases and at J to 0 bases, leaving 4 bases not matched to a gene. Germline assignment: CDR1 SGHRS and CDR2 YFSETQ. This CDR3 is built from 15 residues. The CDR3 nucleotides read TGCGCCAGCAGCCCGGGACAGAATAGCAATCAGCCCCAGCATTTT. Its translation is CASSPGQNSNQPQHF. The whole variable domain, remainder taken from reference TRBV5-1 and TRBJ1-5, is KAGVTQTPRYLIKTRGQQVTLSCSPISGHRSVSWYQQTPGQGLQFLFEYFSETQRNKGNFPGRFSGRQFSNSRSEMNVSTLELGDSALYLCASSPGQNSNQPQHFGDGTRLSIL.

This clone turned up a few times. V and J are TRBV27 and TRBJ2-7; no clear D gene. The CDR3 extends over 12 amino acids. V lost 5 bases and J 5 bases, leaving 10 bases between the germline ends. Germline V gene lookup returns CDR1 MNHEY and CDR2 SMNVEV (reference sequence). CDR3 coding DNA: TGTGCCAGCAGTCAGTCAGGTCACGAGCAGTACTTC. Its translation is CASSQSGHEQYF.

This chain links TRBV4-2 with TRBJ2-7; D is perhaps TRBD2 (6 bases). V was trimmed by 4 bases and J by 3 bases, leaving 16 bases between them. The CDR3 is 15 residues long. Germline CDR1 reads LGHNA; CDR2 reads YNFKEQ. Here the CDR3 reads CASSPRTMPGYEQYF. The CDR3 DNA follows: TGTGCCAGCAGCCCTCGGACTATGCCGGGCTACGAGCAGTACTTC.

The CDR3: CASSEVGTDTQYF. CDR3 bases: TGTGCCAGCAGTGAGGTGGGAACAGATACGCAGTATTTT. The chain has TRBV25-1 and TRBJ2-3; no reliable D call. The CDR3 totals 13 residues. The V end was cut by 3 bases, the J end by 3 bases, with 7 bases between. Per the germline V gene, CDR1 is MGHDK and CDR2 is SYGVNS.

The gene calls are TRBV5-1 and TRBJ2-6; the D gene is possibly TRBD1 (6 bases). Germline V gene sequence: CDR1 SGHRS, CDR2 YFSETQ. Trimming pared 2 bases from V and 0 bases from J, leaving 12 bases between. This CDR3 has 17 amino acids. CDR3 sequence reads: CASSFGQLGSGANVLTF. The CDR3, as DNA: TGCGCCAGCAGCTTCGGACAGTTAGGCTCTGGGGCCAACGTCCTGACTTTC.

The chain uses TRBV18 and TRBJ2-1, with 8 bases fitting TRBD2. CDR3 length: 15 amino acids. Germline V lookup: CDR1 KGHSH, CDR2 LQKENI. J was trimmed by 6 bases and V by 2 bases; bases with no gene match: 6. The CDR3 DNA reads as TGTGCCAGCTCACCAATAAGCGGGAGCTTCAATGAGCAGTTCTTC. Translating gives CASSPISGSFNEQFF.